This section outlines one T cell receptor beta chain sequence together with its context. In the PCR, 60 Vbeta and 13 Jbeta primers were used. Method: immunoSEQ multiplex PCR; TCRdb's copy keeps in-frame clones and lacks some. Found here are 150,000 to 200,000 clones, around 80% of them singletons; the top ten hold under 1.5%. This record comes from a study of cytomegalovirus exposure and HLA in healthy donors. Background on the study: Genetic ancestry analysis placed around four fifths of the 300 to 500 donors that were genotyped in the Caucasian-associated cluster.

Trimming cost V 6 bases and J 7 bases; bases outside gene matches: 14. Germline values: CDR1 LNHDA, CDR2 SQIVND (reference sequence). There are 16 residues in the CDR3. The sequence came from a girl between 5 and 17 years old in good health and CMV-seropositive. Sequencing was performed on PBMCs. The chain employs TRBV19 and TRBJ1-5; 8 bases line up with TRBD1. CDR3 bases: TGTGCCAGTAGAACTGTCCGACAGGGGTCGGGGCAGCCCCAGCATTTT. It codes for CASRTVRQGSGQPQHF.